This entry concerns a single TCR beta chain. The record originates from a study of blood T cell repertoires in COVID-19. Study-level background: Italy, Spain and the United States were the sources of the convalescent and acute COVID-19 samples.

The ends lost 0 bases at V and 9 bases at J; junction bases unmatched: 5. CDR3 length equals 14 residues. The germline V gene encodes CDR1 SGDLS and CDR2 YYNGEE. TCRdb's copy holds only in-frame clones and misses some; the assay was immunoSEQ multiplex PCR. The sample lists some 61,000 clones; about nine tenths were seen once. This TCR came from a man aged 25 to 40 with acute or convalescent COVID-19. The V gene is TRBV9, the J gene TRBJ1-5; 8 positions match TRBD1. Sequencing was performed on peripheral blood. The CDR3 coding sequence is TGTGCCAGCAGCGTAGCCGGACAGGGTGGGCCCCAGCATTTT. It codes for CASSVAGQGGPQHF.